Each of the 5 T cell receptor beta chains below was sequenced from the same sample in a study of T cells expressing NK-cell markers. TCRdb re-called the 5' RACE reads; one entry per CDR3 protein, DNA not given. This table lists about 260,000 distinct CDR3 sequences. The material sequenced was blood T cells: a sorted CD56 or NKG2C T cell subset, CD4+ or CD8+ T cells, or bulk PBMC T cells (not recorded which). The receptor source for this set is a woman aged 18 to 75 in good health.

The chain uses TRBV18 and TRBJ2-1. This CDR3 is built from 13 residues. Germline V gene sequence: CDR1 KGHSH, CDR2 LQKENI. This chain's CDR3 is CASSPGRSNEQFF.

This chain's CDR3 is CASSSHRDMNTEAFF. V is TRBV5-1 and J is TRBJ1-1. CDR3 length equals 15 residues. The germline gives CDR1 SGHRS, CDR2 YFSETQ.

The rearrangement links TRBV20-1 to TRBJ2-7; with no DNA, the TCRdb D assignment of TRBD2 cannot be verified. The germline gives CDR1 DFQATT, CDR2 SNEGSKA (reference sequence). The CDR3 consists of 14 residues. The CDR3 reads CSARSAGSSYEQYF.

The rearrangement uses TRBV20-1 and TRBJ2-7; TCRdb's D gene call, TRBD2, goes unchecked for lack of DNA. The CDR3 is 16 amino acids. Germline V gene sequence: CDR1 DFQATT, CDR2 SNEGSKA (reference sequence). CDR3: CSARGTSGKSLYEQYF.

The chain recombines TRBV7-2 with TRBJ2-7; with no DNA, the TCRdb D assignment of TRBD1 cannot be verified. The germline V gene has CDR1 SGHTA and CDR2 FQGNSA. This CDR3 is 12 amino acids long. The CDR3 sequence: CASSGGRSEQYF.